The 13 T cell receptor beta chains given below trace back to one sample, sequenced in a study of OX40 agonist ivuxolimab in advanced cancers. Only in-frame clones appear in the TCRdb table, and some are missing; sequencing was by immunoSEQ multiplex PCR. The table has 45,000 to 65,000 clones, nearly 80% seen once. The sequencing used CD4+ or CD8+ T cells sorted from blood, collected in a trial of the OX40 agonist ivuxolimab. These receptors were obtained from an adult with an advanced solid tumor such as melanoma, head and neck, liver or kidney cancer.

The chain joins TRBV19 to TRBJ2-5; maybe TRBD2 (5 bases). CDR1 is LNHDA, CDR2 SQIVND, per germline (reference sequence). V shed 9 bases and J shed 2 bases, with 13 bases lying between them. The CDR3 length is 13 residues. The CDR3 DNA reads TGTGCCAGCAGCGTGGGAGTTCAAGAGACCCAGTACTTC. Translating gives CASSVGVQETQYF.

This clone was counted a single time. The V call is TRBV30, the J call TRBJ1-2; D remains unclear. V was shortened by 3 bases and J by 8 bases, with 13 bases between the two germline ends. CDR1 is GTSNPN and CDR2 is SVGIG in the germline V gene (reference sequence). The CDR3 runs 12 residues. The CDR3 here is CAWSAAQTGYTF. In DNA, the CDR3 is TGTGCCTGGAGCGCCGCCCAAACCGGCTACACCTTC.

The chain carries TRBV6-1 and TRBJ2-5, with 8 bases fitting TRBD1. Germline values: CDR1 MNHNS, CDR2 SASEGT. V shed 6 bases, J shed 1 base, and the junction held 7 bases outside the gene matches. The CDR3 contains 15 residues. The CDR3 protein is CASRSPGQAQETQYF. CDR3 nucleotide sequence: TGTGCCAGCAGGAGCCCGGGACAGGCCCAAGAGACCCAGTACTTC.

The V call is TRBV5-1, the J call TRBJ2-6, with D tentatively TRBD1 or TRBD2 (5 bases each). V was clipped by 3 bases and J by 0 bases, with 16 bases between them. This CDR3 is 18 amino acids long. Per germline, CDR1 SGHRS and CDR2 YFSETQ. The CDR3, as DNA: TGCGCCAGCAGCTCCATCCGGGGCCCGAGCTCTGGGGCCAACGTCCTGACTTTC. It encodes CASSSIRGPSSGANVLTF.

The V and J genes are TRBV5-1 and TRBJ1-2; D gene ambiguous. The germline V and J ends were trimmed by 3 bases and 2 bases, with 5 bases remaining between them. The CDR3 covers 12 residues. Germline CDR1 and CDR2: SGHRS and YFSETQ. CDR3 sequence: CASSSGNYGYTF. The DNA of the CDR3 is TGCGCCAGCAGCTCGGGGAACTATGGCTACACCTTC.

This clone was observed once. The CDR3 coding sequence is TGTGCCAGCAGCCTCCCGCGGACAGGGAAATACAATGAGCAGTTCTTC. The encoded protein is CASSLPRTGKYNEQFF. The chain combines TRBV9 with TRBJ2-1; 8 bases match TRBD1. Losses at the gene ends were 4 bases for V and 4 bases for J; bases not matched to a gene: 10. The CDR3 totals 16 residues. CDR1 is SGDLS and CDR2 is YYNGEE in the germline V gene.

The chain has TRBV19 and TRBJ2-7; 7 bases are shared with TRBD1. V gave up 3 bases and J gave up 0 bases; unmatched junction bases: 5. This CDR3 is 15 amino acids long. Germline CDR1 reads LNHDA; CDR2 reads SQIVND (reference sequence). CDR3 DNA: TGTGCCAGTAGTATGGGGGACAGTATCTCCTACGAGCAGTACTTC. It translates to CASSMGDSISYEQYF. The full variable domain, with the rest looked up from reference TRBV19 and TRBJ2-7, is DGGITQSPKYLFRKEGQNVTLSCEQNLNHDAMYWYRQDPGQGLRLIYYSQIVNDFQKGDIAEGYSVSREKKESFPLTVTSAQKNPTAFYLCASSMGDSISYEQYFGPGTRLTVT.

V gene TRBV19 combines with J gene TRBJ1-2, with a weak D call TRBD1 (6 bases). Germline V gene sequence: CDR1 LNHDA, CDR2 SQIVND (reference sequence). This CDR3 comprises 14 residues. The V end was cut by 4 bases, the J end by 8 bases, with 17 bases between. CDR3 amino acids: CASSTSRDTGGYTF. In DNA form, the CDR3 reads TGTGCCAGTAGTACCAGCCGGGACACGGGAGGCTACACCTTC.

The chain combines TRBV5-1 with TRBJ1-4; unclear D gene. Trimming left V 0 bases short and J 4 bases short, with 13 bases between. This CDR3 spans 16 amino acids. Looked up from germline, CDR1 is SGHRS and CDR2 is YFSETQ. The CDR3 nucleotides are TGCGCCAGCAGCTTGGCTGGCCGGCGGATTAATGAAAAACTGTTTTTT. This sequence encodes CASSLAGRRINEKLFF. Full variable domain (rest looked up from reference TRBV5-1 and TRBJ1-4): KAGVTQTPRYLIKTRGQQVTLSCSPISGHRSVSWYQQTPGQGLQFLFEYFSETQRNKGNFPGRFSGRQFSNSRSEMNVSTLELGDSALYLCASSLAGRRINEKLFFGSGTQLSVL.

V and J are TRBV27 and TRBJ1-5; 11 bases agree with TRBD1. The CDR3 length is 20 residues. CDR1 and CDR2 (germline): MNHEY, SMNVEV (reference sequence). J lost 2 bases, V lost 4 bases, and 16 bases had no gene match. The CDR3 coding sequence is TGTGCCAGCAGTTGGGGGCCGGGGGACAGGGGGGTTCGAGGCAATCAGCCCCAGCATTTT. Its protein product is CASSWGPGDRGVRGNQPQHF.

The chain links TRBV5-8 to TRBJ1-5, with D uncertain. Germline V gene sequence: CDR1 SGHTS, CDR2 YDEGEE. The V and J ends lost 4 bases and 1 base respectively, with 15 bases between them. The CDR3 length is 16 residues. The CDR3 bases are TGTGCCAGCAGCCAGGACGGCCGACGGAGCAATCAGCCCCAGCATTTT. It yields the protein CASSQDGRRSNQPQHF.

The genes are TRBV2 and TRBJ1-1, with 8 positions matching TRBD1. J was trimmed by 5 bases and V by 8 bases; bases with no gene match: 10. The CDR3 totals 14 residues. In germline, CDR1 is SNHLY, CDR2 FYNNEI. The CDR3 sequence is CASALRTGRTEAFF. CDR3 nucleotide sequence: TGTGCCAGCGCCCTTCGGACAGGGAGAACTGAAGCTTTCTTT.

The J gene is TRBJ2-7, the V gene TRBV6-5, with 10 bases that match TRBD1. The CDR3 consists of 13 residues. The germline gives CDR1 MNHEY, CDR2 SVGAGI. Trimming at V came to 6 bases and at J to 4 bases, leaving 3 bases not matched to a gene. The CDR3 DNA reads as TGTGCCAGCAGGGGACAGGGGACGTACGAGCAGTACTTC. Its translation: CASRGQGTYEQYF.